This record looks at one TCR beta chain sequence and its context. It has no known antigen specificity. No much larger clone exists at a distance of one base, and base qualities are not known. The sample belongs to a study of blood T cell repertoires in COVID-19 (dated by TCRdb to about 2020). About the full investigation: Samples from collaborators originated in the United States, Italy and Spain and spanned both the acute and convalescent phases of COVID-19. The material from the prospective study consisted of cDNA or gDNA derived from T cells, B-cell-depleted T cells, or PBMCs. Subjects who had been exposed to COVID-19, were actively infected with it, or had recovered from it provided the deeply sampled blood TCRbeta repertoires that made up the dataset. The repertoires were made available in a free public database intended to serve as a resource for research on the immune response to SARS-CoV-2. The samples were drawn from two sources: the first 160 participants of the ongoing ImmuneRACE study, and about 1,300 subjects contributed by 6 global collaborators. A de-identified subject ID, COVID-19 status, age in years and sex were almost always included in the sample metadata. HLA class I and class II types, where available, came from metadata supplied by the sample provider rather than from assay-based typing.

Broad study findings and their caveats: The amount of clinical and demographic metadata varied by source and participant and was provided uncurated.

TCRbeta CDR3 regions were amplified from genomic DNA by means of the immunoSEQ Assay, a bias-controlled multiplex PCR. The published analysis was carried out like this. The number of nucleated cells in each sample was estimated from the amplification of reference gene primers within the assay. Sequence reads were collapsed and filtered to measure the absolute abundance of every unique TCRbeta CDR3 rearrangement. For each sample, productive Simpson clonality was calculated as the square root of Simpson's diversity index across productive rearrangements. Sourced from immuneACCESS, this table was stored by TCRdb with only in-frame sequences that have V and J called. A share of the clones is absent; for the studies checked, an unresolved V gene accounts for under half, and the remainder has no known explanation. V, J and clone size reflect that table, while D and trimming were determined from the DNA. The sample records more than 80,000 clones, over 60% of which are singletons. The ten top clones hold 6.2% of the sample.

One collaborating source in Seattle enrolled patients while the patients were actively infected and followed the patients over time throughout the course of disease. Each collaborating institution followed its own protocols to collect whole blood in K2EDTA tubes. For TCRbeta analysis, collaborator samples were shipped as frozen whole blood, as isolated PBMCs, or as DNA extracted from either sample type. The CDR3 starts with the cysteine, ends with the phenylalanine, and has 15 residues. CDR3 DNA only is kept here, 45 bases in frame from base 1. Reading the germline V gene gives CDR1 SGHRS and CDR2 YFSETQ. At the junction V is shortened by 4 bases and J by 7 bases, with 15 bases in between.

The sequenced sample was peripheral blood. The chain is assembled from TRBV5-1 and TRBJ1-6; TRBD1 is a weak D gene call, 6 bases matching. This clonotype was obtained from a man older than 75 with COVID-19, enrolled during active disease. At the DNA level, the sequence is TGCGCCAGCAGCGATGGGGGGGGCAACAATTCACCCCTCCACTTT. Translated, it reads CASSDGGGNNSPLHF. Outside the CDR3, residues come from the reference TRBV5-1 and TRBJ1-6 proteins, so the full variable domain is: KAGVTQTPRYLIKTRGQQVTLSCSPISGHRSVSWYQQTPGQGLQFLFEYFSETQRNKGNFPGRFSGRQFSNSRSEMNVSTLELGDSALYLCASSDGGGNNSPLHFGNGTRLTVT.